Shown below are 21 T cell receptor beta chains from a single sample sequenced in a study of identical twins. TCRdb reprocessed the 5' RACE reads via MiXCR and lists one record per CDR3 protein. This table holds 450,000 or so distinct CDR3 sequences, about 14% found once. The data were also submitted as part of a second study, on yellow fever vaccine responses in identical twins.

Source material: CD4+ T cells sorted from blood. These receptors were taken from a woman younger than 30 in good health.

The rearrangement uses TRBV19 and TRBJ2-1; TRBD2 matches at 7 bases. The CDR3 has 16 residues. V shed 5 bases, J shed 0 bases, and the junction held 7 bases outside the gene matches. Germline CDR1 LNHDA, CDR2 SQIVND (reference sequence). CDR3 nucleotide sequence: TGTGCCAGTAGTCTGGGGACTATTAGCTCCTACAATGAGCAGTTCTTC. Translation: CASSLGTISSYNEQFF.

This clonotype was counted a few times. The CDR3 reads CAWSEANQPQHF. The CDR3 bases are TGTGCCTGGAGTGAGGCCAATCAGCCCCAGCATTTT. This sequence joins TRBV30 and TRBJ1-5; no definite D call. The germline V gene has CDR1 GTSNPN and CDR2 SVGIG (reference sequence). The V and J ends lost 1 base and 3 bases respectively, with 4 bases between them. The CDR3 covers 12 residues.

V is TRBV15 and J is TRBJ2-1; no clear D gene. The CDR3 covers 14 residues. Between the trimmed V and J ends, which lost 4 bases and 5 bases, there was a span of 12 bases. Germline V gene sequence: CDR1 LNHNV, CDR2 YYDKDF (reference sequence). CDR3 coding DNA: TGTGCCACCAGCAACGGCTATGGCCACAATGAGCAGTTCTTC. It yields the protein CATSNGYGHNEQFF. The entire variable domain, with the rest obtained from reference TRBV15 and TRBJ2-1, is as follows: DAMVIQNPRYQVTQFGKPVTLSCSQTLNHNVMYWYQQKSSQAPKLLFHYYDKDFNNEADTPDNFQSRRPNTSFCFLDIRSPGLGDTAMYLCATSNGYGHNEQFFGPGTRLTVL.

This clonotype was found many times. The V gene is TRBV10-3, the J gene TRBJ2-5; D remains ambiguous. CDR1 is ENHRY and CDR2 is SYGVKD in the germline V gene. V was trimmed by 0 bases and J by 5 bases, leaving 4 bases between them. There are 12 residues in the CDR3. The CDR3 here is CAISESRETQYF. CDR3 nucleotides: TGTGCCATCAGTGAGTCGCGGGAGACCCAGTACTTC.

This clonotype has only one observation. One end of the junction is discordant with germline, which a read error may explain. This sequence joins TRBV15 and TRBJ2-7; the D is unclear. Germline CDR1 is LNHNV and CDR2 is YYDKDF (reference sequence). CDR3 size: 15 residues. The CDR3 spells CATSSEASEGYEQNF. The CDR3 bases are TGTGCCACCAGCAGCGAGGCCTCCGAAGGCTACGAGCAGAACTTC.

This clonotype appeared many times. The V call is TRBV12-3 or TRBV12-4, the J call TRBJ2-3; 8 nucleotides align to TRBD2. V gave up 1 base and J gave up 3 bases; unmatched junction bases: 9. The CDR3 length is 17 residues. The CDR3 spells CASSLVLAGGGTDTQYF. In DNA, the CDR3 is TGTGCCAGCAGTTTAGTATTGGCGGGAGGCGGAACAGATACGCAGTATTTT.

This clonotype was picked up a small number of times. The chain uses TRBV12-3 or TRBV12-4 and TRBJ2-5, with D perhaps matching TRBD1 (5 bases). The CDR3 has 14 residues. Trimming pared 3 bases from V and 3 bases from J, leaving 11 bases between. DNA of the CDR3: TGTGCCAGCAGTTTTGGGGCAGCAGAAGAGACCCAGTACTTC. This sequence encodes CASSFGAAEETQYF.

The chain couples TRBV6-1 to TRBJ2-7, with TRBD1 matching 11 bases. The germline V gene encodes CDR1 MNHNS and CDR2 SASEGT. V lost 5 bases to trimming and J lost 4 bases; unmatched junction nucleotides: 7. CDR3 length: 15 amino acids. DNA for the CDR3: TGTGCCAGCAGTCGTTCGGACAGGGGGCATTACGAGCAGTACTTC. Its translation is CASSRSDRGHYEQYF.

V gene TRBV24-1 combines with J gene TRBJ2-5, with 12 bases fitting TRBD1. With 4 bases clipped from V and 3 bases from J, the junction kept 8 bases outside the gene matches. This CDR3 spans 17 amino acids. Germline V gene lookup returns CDR1 KGHDR and CDR2 SFDVKD. The CDR3 nucleotides are TGTGCCACCAGTGACCGGGGGGGACAGGGGGCCAAAGAGACCCAGTACTTC. Translation: CATSDRGGQGAKETQYF.

The V gene is TRBV14, the J gene TRBJ2-1; TRBD2 is a possible D gene (6 bases). Trimming cost V 1 base and J 11 bases, with 15 bases left between them. The CDR3 is 14 residues long. CDR1 SGHDN and CDR2 FVKESK come from the germline V gene. For the CDR3, the DNA is TGTGCCAGCAGCCAAGCGGGTTCTAGCGTTAAGCAGTTCTTC. This sequence encodes CASSQAGSSVKQFF.

A single count supports this clonotype. The V call is TRBV6-6, the J call TRBJ2-7; D possibly corresponds to TRBD1 (5 bases). In germline, CDR1 is MNHNY, CDR2 SVGAGI (reference sequence). The CDR3 has 13 amino acids. V dropped 6 bases and J dropped 2 bases, with 11 bases sitting between them. The CDR3: CASRDTGPYEQYF. DNA for the CDR3: TGTGCCAGCAGAGACACAGGTCCCTACGAGCAGTACTTC.

The V gene is TRBV5-1, the J gene TRBJ2-3; 7 bases line up with TRBD2. The CDR3 contains 14 residues. V shed 3 bases and J 8 bases; nucleotides not matched to a gene: 9. Germline values: CDR1 SGHRS, CDR2 YFSETQ. The CDR3 loop reads CASSWGETSSTQYF. CDR3 DNA sequence: TGCGCCAGCAGCTGGGGGGAGACTAGCAGTACGCAGTATTTT.

In DNA, the CDR3 is TGTGCCAGCAGCCGGACCGGGACTAGCAGCAACAATGAGCAGTTCTTC. As protein: CASSRTGTSSNNEQFF. The genes are TRBV7-2 and TRBJ2-1, with 9 bases that match TRBD2. The CDR3 length is 16 residues. Trimming removed 5 bases from V and 5 bases from J; junction bases left unmatched: 10. Germline lookup yields CDR1 SGHTA and CDR2 FQGNSA.

This clonotype has only a few counts. The chain uses TRBV3-1 and TRBJ2-3, with D possibly TRBD1 on 6 matching bases. The V and J ends lost 4 bases and 5 bases respectively, with 16 bases between them. The CDR3 is 15 residues long. CDR1 and CDR2 (germline): LGHDT, YNNKEL (reference sequence). The CDR3 coding sequence is TGTGCCAGCAGCCTATTAACAGGGTCGGTAGATACGCAGTATTTT. The encoded protein is CASSLLTGSVDTQYF.

The V call is TRBV20-1, the J call TRBJ2-7; TRBD2 matches at 13 bases. Germline CDR1 is DFQATT and CDR2 is SNEGSKA (reference sequence). The junction had 6 bases not matched to a gene; V was cut back by 3 bases and J by 1 base. The CDR3 covers 16 residues. CDR3 bases: TGCAGTGCTAGTGAAAGGACTAGCGGGAGTTCCTACGAGCAGTACTTC. Protein: CSASERTSGSSYEQYF.

The rearrangement links TRBV5-8 to TRBJ2-7; D might be TRBD2 (6 bases). This CDR3 contains 15 residues. Germline-derived CDR1 and CDR2 are SGHTS and YDEGEE. The ends were cut back, 10 bases at V and 0 bases at J, with 20 bases in the middle. The CDR3 bases are TGTGCCGCACGGGAGCTAGGACAAAGCTCCTACGAGCAGTACTTC. This encodes CAARELGQSSYEQYF. Using reference TRBV5-8 and TRBJ2-7 for the parts outside the CDR3, the full variable domain is EAGVTQSPTHLIKTRGQQATLRCSPISGHTSVYWYQQALGLGLQFLLWYDEGEERNRGNFPPRFSGRQFPNYSSELNVNALELEDSALYLCAARELGQSSYEQYFGPGTRLTVT.

This chain links TRBV3-1 with TRBJ2-3; 11 nucleotides agree with TRBD2. Germline trimming cut 4 bases from V and 6 bases from J; bases unmatched to any gene: 3. Germline CDR1 is LGHDT and CDR2 is YNNKEL (reference sequence). The CDR3 is made up of 14 amino acids. CDR3 loop: CASSRLAGWDTQYF. Here the CDR3 DNA reads TGTGCCAGCAGCCGACTAGCGGGATGGGATACGCAGTATTTT.

The gene calls are TRBV7-8 and TRBJ2-1; no reliable D call. The CDR3 totals 11 residues. The V end lost 3 bases, the J end lost 14 bases, and 11 bases lay between the germline ends. Germline V gene lookup returns CDR1 SGHVS and CDR2 FQNEAQ. The CDR3 sequence is CASSFGASKFF. The CDR3 DNA reads as TGTGCCAGCAGCTTTGGCGCCTCTAAGTTCTTC.

This clonotype has a handful of counts. This chain joins TRBV29-1 and TRBJ1-1; no clear D. There are 13 residues in the CDR3. Germline V lookup: CDR1 SQVTM, CDR2 ANQGSEA. Trimming took 7 bases from V and 0 from J, leaving 12 bases between them. This chain's CDR3 is CSGRGVMNTEAFF. The CDR3 nucleotides are TGCAGCGGGCGAGGAGTAATGAACACTGAAGCTTTCTTT.

This clonotype was picked up a small number of times. The V and J genes are TRBV28 and TRBJ2-3; weak D call: TRBD1 (6 bases). Trimming pared 3 bases from V and 1 base from J, leaving 11 bases between. The CDR3 contains 15 residues. Germline V CDR1 and CDR2: MDHEN, SYDVKM. CDR3 region: CASSLNREGTDTQYF. In DNA, the CDR3 is TGTGCCAGCAGTTTGAACAGGGAAGGCACAGATACGCAGTATTTT.

The genes are TRBV3-1 and TRBJ2-5, with 7 bases lining up with TRBD1. The CDR3 is made up of 15 amino acids. The V segment lost 7 bases and the J segment 2 bases; nucleotides outside the gene matches: 10. CDR1 LGHDT and CDR2 YNNKEL come from the germline V gene (reference sequence). CDR3 nucleotides: TGTGCCAGCACCTCGACAGGGACACGGCAAGAGACCCAGTACTTC. It translates to CASTSTGTRQETQYF.